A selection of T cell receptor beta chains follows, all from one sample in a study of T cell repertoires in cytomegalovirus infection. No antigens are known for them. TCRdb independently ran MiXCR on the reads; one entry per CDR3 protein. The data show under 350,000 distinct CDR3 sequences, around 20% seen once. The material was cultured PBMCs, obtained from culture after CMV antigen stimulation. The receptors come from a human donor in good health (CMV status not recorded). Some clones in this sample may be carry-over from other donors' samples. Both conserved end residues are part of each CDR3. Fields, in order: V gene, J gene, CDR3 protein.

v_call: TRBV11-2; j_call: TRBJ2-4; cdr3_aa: CASSDGEQTGFNIQYF
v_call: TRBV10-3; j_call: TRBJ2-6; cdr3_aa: CAISDGSGANVLTF
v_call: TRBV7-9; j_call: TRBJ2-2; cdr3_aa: CASSIPEGNTGELFF
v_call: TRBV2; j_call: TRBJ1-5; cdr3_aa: CASSDRIDQPQHF
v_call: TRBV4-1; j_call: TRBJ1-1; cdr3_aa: CASSQGGAGEKAFF
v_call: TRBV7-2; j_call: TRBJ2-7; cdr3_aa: CASSLAGSGLYEQYF
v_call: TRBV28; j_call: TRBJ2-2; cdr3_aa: CASSHRRGTLTGELFF
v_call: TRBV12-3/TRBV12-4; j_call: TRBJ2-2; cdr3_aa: CASVRGWRALTGELFF
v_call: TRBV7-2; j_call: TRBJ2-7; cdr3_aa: CASSPNKGWSYEQYF
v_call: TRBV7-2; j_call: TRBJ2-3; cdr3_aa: CASSLGSNTFTDTQYF
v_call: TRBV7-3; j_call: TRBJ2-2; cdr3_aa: CASTRTANTGELFF
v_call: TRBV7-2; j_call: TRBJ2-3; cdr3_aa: CASSLASLAGDPDTQYF
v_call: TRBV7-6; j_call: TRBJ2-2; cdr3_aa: CASSPVGGSNTGELFF
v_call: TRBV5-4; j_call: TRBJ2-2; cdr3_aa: CASSLKNTGELFF
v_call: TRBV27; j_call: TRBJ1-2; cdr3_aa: CASSSGALGGYGYTF
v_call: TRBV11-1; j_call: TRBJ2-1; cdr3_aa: CASSLAGAGGPLYNEQFF
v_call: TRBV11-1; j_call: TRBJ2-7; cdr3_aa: CASSTSTTLYEQYF